These T cell receptor beta chains were read from a single sample in a study of blood T cells in healthy people across ages. TCRdb recomputed calls from the 5' RACE reads with MiXCR, one row per CDR3 protein. This sample has roughly 800,000 distinct CDR3 sequences, with roughly 60% found just once. The source material was blood. The receptors derive from a man younger than 40 in good health. CDR3s include the opening cysteine and the closing phenylalanine or tryptophan. The D gene is left open where the match is weak. Expanded clones are given a class, and other clones once, few, many or no size at all.

j_call v_call clone_size d_call cdr3_nt cdr3_aa
TRBJ2-7 TRBV18 - - TGTGCCAGCTCACAGGGTCAGGGCGAGCAGTACTTC CASSQGQGEQYF
TRBJ2-2 TRBV3-1 - - TGTGCCAGCAGCCATCTGTACACCGGGGAGCTGTTTTTT CASSHLYTGELFF
TRBJ2-7 TRBV12-3/TRBV12-4 few - TGTGCCAGCAGTTTCAATTCTTTCAGCTCCTACGAGCAGTACTTC CASSFNSFSSYEQYF
TRBJ2-3 TRBV5-1 - - TGCGCCAGCAGCTTGGCTGCACTGACTAGCACAGATACGCAGTATTTT CASSLAALTSTDTQYF
TRBJ2-7 TRBV5-1 few - TGCGCCAGCAGTCCTGGACAGACTAGACACGAGCAGTACTTC CASSPGQTRHEQYF
TRBJ2-3 TRBV4-1 - - TGCGCCAGCAGCCACGTTTCAGATACGCAGTATTTT CASSHVSDTQYF
TRBJ2-2 TRBV5-6 few TRBD1 TGTGCCAGCAGCTCCCCCCTCAGGACAGGCGTACTGAACACCGGGGAGCTGTTTTTT CASSSPLRTGVLNTGELFF
TRBJ2-5 TRBV24-1 - TRBD1 TGTGCCACCAGTGACCCCGGCAGGGGGCCGGGGAATGAGCAGTACTTC CATSDPGRGPGNEQYF
TRBJ2-3 TRBV20-1 - TRBD2 TGCAGTGCTGAGCACCTAGCGGGGGGTGGGGATACGCAGTATTTT CSAEHLAGGGDTQYF
TRBJ1-2 TRBV9 - - TGTGCCAGCAGCGTAAACGGAATCCGCGGCTACACCTTC CASSVNGIRGYTF
TRBJ1-2 TRBV29-1 few - TGCAGCGTTGTCACAGGATCGTACGGCTACACCTTC CSVVTGSYGYTF
TRBJ1-5 TRBV12-3/TRBV12-4 few - TGTGCCAGCAGCTCTATGATGACAGGAAAAACCTATAGCAATCAGCCCCAGCATTTT CASSSMMTGKTYSNQPQHF
TRBJ2-5 TRBV7-9 - - TGTGCCAGCAGCTTAGGGTTAGCGGCCAGAACCCCCCTGGAGACCCAGTACTTC CASSLGLAARTPLETQYF
TRBJ2-1 TRBV5-1 - TRBD2 TGCGCCAGCAGCTCAAGACTACTAGCGGGAGTAGGCTACGAGCAGTTCTTC CASSSRLLAGVGYEQFF
TRBJ2-7 TRBV20-1 - TRBD2 TGCAGTGCTAGTCCGGGACTAGCGGGAGCTAGGCAGTACTTC CSASPGLAGARQYF
TRBJ2-5 TRBV6-6 few - TGTGCCAGCAGTTTTCCAGGGGCCCAAGAGACCCAGTACTTC CASSFPGAQETQYF
TRBJ2-3 TRBV9 - - TGTGCCAGCAGCGTAGATTATGGGGATACGCAGTATTTT CASSVDYGDTQYF
TRBJ2-7 TRBV20-1 - - TGCAGTGCTAGAGTAAACCAGGGGTCCTACGAGCAGTACTTC CSARVNQGSYEQYF
TRBJ2-3 TRBV7-6 - TRBD1 TGTGCCAGCTCCATCCGGGACAGCTACACAGATACGCAGTATTTT CASSIRDSYTDTQYF
TRBJ1-2 TRBV6-5 - - TGTGCCAGCAGTTCGGAGAGTCCGGCTAACTATGGCTACACCTTC CASSSESPANYGYTF
TRBJ2-7 TRBV12-5 - - TGTGCTAGGGGTTTTGACAGCTACGAGCAGTACTTC CARGFDSYEQYF
TRBJ2-5 TRBV5-1 few - TGCGCCAGCAGCTTCGGATGGCAAGAGACCCAGTACTTC CASSFGWQETQYF
TRBJ1-3 TRBV30 - - TGTGCCTGGGATGCCACAGGGTCTGGAAACACCATATATTTT CAWDATGSGNTIYF
TRBJ2-7 TRBV12-3/TRBV12-4 - TRBD1 TGTGCCAGCAGCTCTCCGGGACAGTACTACGAGCAGTACTTC CASSSPGQYYEQYF
TRBJ1-5 TRBV28 - - TGTGCCAGCAGGGAGTTCGGTAGCAATCAGCCCCAGCATTTT CASREFGSNQPQHF
TRBJ2-1 TRBV5-1 many TRBD1 TGCGCCAGCAGACAGGGGACGGGGAATGGGAATGAGCAGTTCTTC CASRQGTGNGNEQFF